This T cell receptor beta chain was documented in a study of early T cells in non-severe SARS-CoV-2 infection. Turning to the study itself: From unsorted whole blood, bulk RNA was sequenced, and the chains remained unpaired.

Study-wide points: Clonotype matching in VDJdb favored anti-spike CD8 responses and did not capture private and CD4 specificities.

This clonotype showed up many times. The antigen is unknown. Each single cDNA molecule received a unique molecular identifier. TCRdb re-derived calls from the 5' RACE reads in MiXCR, one entry per CDR3 protein. The table records about 55,000 distinct CDR3 sequences, about 13% of them present only once. There are 15 residues in the CDR3. Trimming removed 0 bases at V and 1 base at J, with 6 bases between. The germline V gene encodes CDR1 SNHLY and CDR2 FYNNEI. The clonotype comes from an adult who was a healthcare worker with PCR-confirmed SARS-CoV-2 infection or an uninfected control (not recorded which). The input for sequencing was whole blood, taken at baseline. This chain joins TRBV2 and TRBJ2-2; D perhaps matches TRBD1 (5 bases). CDR3: CASSEADRNTGELFF. The CDR3 region has the DNA TGTGCCAGCAGTGAAGCCGACAGGAACACCGGGGAGCTGTTTTTT.